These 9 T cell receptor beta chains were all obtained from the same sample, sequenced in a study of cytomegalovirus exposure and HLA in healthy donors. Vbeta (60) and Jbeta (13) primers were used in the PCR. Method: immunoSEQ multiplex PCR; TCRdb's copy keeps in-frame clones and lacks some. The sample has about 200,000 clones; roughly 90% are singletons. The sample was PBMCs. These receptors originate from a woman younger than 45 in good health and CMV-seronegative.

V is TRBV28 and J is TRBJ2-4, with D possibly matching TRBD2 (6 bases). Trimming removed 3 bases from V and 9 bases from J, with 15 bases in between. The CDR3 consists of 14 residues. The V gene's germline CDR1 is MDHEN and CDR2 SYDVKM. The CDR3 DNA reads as TGTGCCAGCAGTTTTCGCGGGACCCGAGGCATTCAGTACTTC. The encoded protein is CASSFRGTRGIQYF.

The CDR3 DNA reads TGTGCCAGCAGTTTAAACTACCAAGAGACCCAGTACTTC. It codes for CASSLNYQETQYF. The chain joins TRBV28 to TRBJ2-5; D gene uncertain. This CDR3 contains 13 residues. Germline CDR1 and CDR2: MDHEN and SYDVKM. V gave up 2 bases and J gave up 0 bases, with 4 bases separating them.

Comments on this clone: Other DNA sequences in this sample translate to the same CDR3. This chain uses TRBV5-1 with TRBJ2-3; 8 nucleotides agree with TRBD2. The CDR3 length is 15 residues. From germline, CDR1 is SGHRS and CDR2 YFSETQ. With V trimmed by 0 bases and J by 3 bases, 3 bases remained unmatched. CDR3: CASSLGGGRTDTQYF. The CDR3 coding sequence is TGCGCCAGCAGCTTGGGGGGCGGGAGGACAGATACGCAGTATTTT.

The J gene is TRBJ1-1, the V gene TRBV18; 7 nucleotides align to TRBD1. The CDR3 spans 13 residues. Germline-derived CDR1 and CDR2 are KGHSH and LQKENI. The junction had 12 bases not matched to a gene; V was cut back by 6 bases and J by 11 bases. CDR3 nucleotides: TGTGCCAGCTCTTCCGACAGGGTGGGAGAGGCTTTCTTT. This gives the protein CASSSDRVGEAFF.

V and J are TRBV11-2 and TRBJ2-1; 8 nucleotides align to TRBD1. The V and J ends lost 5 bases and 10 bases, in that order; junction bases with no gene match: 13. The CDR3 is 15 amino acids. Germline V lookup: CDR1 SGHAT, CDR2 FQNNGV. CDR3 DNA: TGTGCCAGCAGCGGCGGGACAGGTTCCCCTCGGGAGCAGTTCTTC. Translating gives CASSGGTGSPREQFF. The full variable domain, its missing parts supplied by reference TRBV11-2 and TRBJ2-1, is EAGVAQSPRYKIIEKRQSVAFWCNPISGHATLYWYQQILGQGPKLLIQFQNNGVVDDSQLPKDRFSAERLKGVDSTLKIQPAKLEDSAVYLCASSGGTGSPREQFFGPGTRLTVL.

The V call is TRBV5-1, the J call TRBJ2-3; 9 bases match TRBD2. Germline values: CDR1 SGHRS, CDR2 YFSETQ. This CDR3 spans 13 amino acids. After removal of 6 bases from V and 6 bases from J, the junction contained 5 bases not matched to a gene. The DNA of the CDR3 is TGCGCCAGCAAGACTAGCGGCGGGGATACGCAGTATTTT. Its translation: CASKTSGGDTQYF.

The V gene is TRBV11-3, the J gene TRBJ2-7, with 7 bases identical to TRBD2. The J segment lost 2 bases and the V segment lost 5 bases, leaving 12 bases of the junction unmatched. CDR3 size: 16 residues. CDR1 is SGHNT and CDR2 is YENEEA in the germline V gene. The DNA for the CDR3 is TGTGCCAGCAGCCTGGACGCGGCTAGCGGCACCTACGAGCAGTACTTC. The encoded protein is CASSLDAASGTYEQYF.

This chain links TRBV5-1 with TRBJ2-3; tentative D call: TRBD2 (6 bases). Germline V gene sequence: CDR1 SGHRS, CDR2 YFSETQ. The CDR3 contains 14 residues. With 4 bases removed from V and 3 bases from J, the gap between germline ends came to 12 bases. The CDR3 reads CASSTRDFTDTQYF. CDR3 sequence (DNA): TGCGCCAGCAGCACCCGGGACTTTACAGATACGCAGTATTTT.

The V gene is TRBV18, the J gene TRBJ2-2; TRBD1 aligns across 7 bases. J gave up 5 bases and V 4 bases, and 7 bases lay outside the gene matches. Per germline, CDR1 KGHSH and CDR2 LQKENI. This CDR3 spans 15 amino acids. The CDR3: CASSQLQGRTGELFF. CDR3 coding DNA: TGTGCCAGCTCACAACTACAGGGGCGAACCGGGGAGCTGTTTTTT.